These 15 T cell receptor beta chains were all obtained from the same sample, sequenced in a study of T-cell reconstitution after alpha-beta-depleted transplantation in children. Unique molecular identifiers tagged the TCRbeta library. TCRdb re-derived calls from the PCR reads in MiXCR, one entry per CDR3 protein. The table has hundreds of thousands of distinct CDR3 sequences, 8.5% to 10% seen once; the top ten hold 5% to 7%. The sequences come from PBMCs from the stem cell graft donor, collected from the stem cell graft. The receptors shown here come from a human donor who donated a stem cell graft to a child with acute lymphoblastic leukemia.

This clonotype has only a few counts. The chain uses TRBV4-1 and TRBJ1-2, with TRBD1 matching over 7 bases. Germline assignment: CDR1 MGHRA and CDR2 YSYEKL. Losses at the gene ends were 5 bases for V and 8 bases for J; bases not matched to a gene: 11. CDR3 length equals 14 residues. CDR3 sequence: CASSSPGQKKGYTF. CDR3 sequence (DNA): TGCGCCAGCAGCAGCCCGGGACAGAAAAAAGGCTACACCTTC.

In DNA form, the CDR3 reads TGTGCCAGCAGTTACCAGTTTGGGGGCACTGAAGCTTTCTTT. Its protein is CASSYQFGGTEAFF. The rearrangement joins TRBV6-5 to TRBJ1-1, with a weak D call TRBD1 (5 bases). V was trimmed by 2 bases and J by 4 bases, leaving 11 bases between them. The CDR3 contains 14 residues. Germline V gene sequence: CDR1 MNHEY, CDR2 SVGAGI.

This clonotype was counted at least ten times. J is TRBJ1-2 and V is TRBV20-1; 9 bases are a match to TRBD1. The ends lost 4 bases at V and 5 bases at J; junction bases unmatched: 11. There are 15 residues in the CDR3. The germline V gene has CDR1 DFQATT and CDR2 SNEGSKA (reference sequence). CDR3 loop: CSANTPGQGPYGYTF. The CDR3 DNA reads TGCAGTGCTAACACACCGGGACAGGGACCATATGGCTACACCTTC.

This clonotype was detected many times. The rearrangement uses TRBV12-3 or TRBV12-4 and TRBJ1-5; D remains unclear. V shed 7 bases and J shed 7 bases, with 20 bases lying between them. This CDR3 spans 15 amino acids. CDR3 bases: TGTGCCAGCACCTCAATTAATAGGGTGGGCCAGCCCCAGCATTTT. This translates into CASTSINRVGQPQHF.

The chain recombines TRBV30 with TRBJ1-1; tentative D call: TRBD1 (5 bases). Germline CDR1 and CDR2: GTSNPN and SVGIG (reference sequence). The germline V and J ends were trimmed by 4 bases and 1 base, with 13 bases remaining between them. This CDR3 comprises 14 residues. In DNA, the CDR3 is TGTGCCTGGACAGTCAGGGCGACGAACACTGAAGCTTTCTTT. The encoded protein is CAWTVRATNTEAFF.

This clonotype has just a few counts. The V gene is TRBV19, the J gene TRBJ2-3; the D gene is possibly TRBD2 (6 bases). Trimming left V 4 bases short and J 2 bases short, with 13 bases between. The CDR3 has 15 amino acids. Germline assignment: CDR1 LNHDA and CDR2 SQIVND (reference sequence). The CDR3 sequence: CASSKASASTDTQYF. The CDR3 coding sequence is TGTGCCAGTAGTAAAGCTAGCGCCTCCACAGATACGCAGTATTTT.

This clonotype was counted ten times or more. The chain couples TRBV12-3 or TRBV12-4 to TRBJ2-1; TRBD1 agrees at 7 bases. The CDR3 is 16 residues long. Trimming cost V 10 bases and J 0 bases; bases outside gene matches: 12. CDR3 residues: CATNFHGDSSYNEQFF. The CDR3 nucleotides read TGTGCCACCAACTTCCACGGGGACAGCTCCTACAATGAGCAGTTCTTC.

This clonotype was seen at least ten times. The rearrangement links TRBV29-1 to TRBJ2-5, with a possible D match to TRBD2 (6 bases). Germline V CDR1 and CDR2: SQVTM, ANQGSEA. This CDR3 region has 13 residues. V was shortened by 4 bases and J by 4 bases, with 13 bases between the two germline ends. The CDR3 sequence is CSVVVRRGETQYF. CDR3 DNA: TGCAGCGTTGTGGTCAGGAGGGGAGAGACCCAGTACTTC.

This clonotype was seen repeatedly, ten times or more. The chain couples TRBV2 to TRBJ2-3; unclear D gene. Per germline, CDR1 SNHLY and CDR2 FYNNEI. The CDR3 is 14 residues long. V was trimmed by 8 bases and J by 0 bases, leaving 12 bases between them. The CDR3 bases are TGTGCCAGCCTGTTGGGCCCCAGCACAGATACGCAGTATTTT. Translated: CASLLGPSTDTQYF.

This clonotype was counted many times. The chain uses TRBV5-1 and TRBJ2-7; D possibly corresponds to TRBD1 (5 bases). The CDR3 loop spans 12 amino acids. The germline CDR1 and CDR2 sequences are SGHRS and YFSETQ. Trimming removed 8 bases from V and 3 bases from J, with 12 bases in between. The CDR3 sequence: CASKLDSYEQYF. The CDR3, as DNA: TGCGCCAGTAAACTTGACAGCTACGAGCAGTACTTC.

In its sample, this clonotype was seen a few times. This chain joins TRBV11-3 and TRBJ2-5, with D unresolved. This CDR3 region has 13 residues. Looked up from germline, CDR1 is SGHNT and CDR2 is YENEEA. V was cut by 5 bases and J by 4 bases, with 11 bases left in between. CDR3 sequence: CASSPTYGETQYF. The CDR3, as DNA: TGTGCCAGCAGCCCGACCTACGGAGAGACCCAGTACTTC.

The gene calls are TRBV7-6 and TRBJ2-5; D remains ambiguous. Between the trimmed V and J ends, which lost 0 bases and 3 bases, there was a span of 8 bases. Germline CDR1 SGHVS, CDR2 FNYEAQ. This CDR3 has 14 residues. DNA of the CDR3: TGTGCCAGCAGCTTAGCCACGGTAAAAGAGACCCAGTACTTC. Its protein product is CASSLATVKETQYF.

This clonotype showed up just a few times. V and J are TRBV7-2 and TRBJ1-5, with TRBD1 as a possible D gene (6 bases). The CDR3 loop spans 15 amino acids. CDR1 and CDR2 from the germline V gene are SGHTA and FQGNSA. V gave up 1 base and J gave up 6 bases, with 13 bases separating them. The CDR3 coding sequence is TGTGCCAGCAGCTTAGTACCAGGGGAGGGTCAGCCCCAGCATTTT. Protein sequence: CASSLVPGEGQPQHF.

As concerns this clonotype: Given a much more abundant clone one base away, this may be a read error. The CDR3 DNA reads TGTGCCATCAGGATAGCAGGGGTTAACCATGGCTACACCTTC. Translated, it gives CAIRIAGVNHGYTF. This chain uses TRBV10-3 with TRBJ1-2; D is perhaps TRBD1 (6 bases). Germline V CDR1 and CDR2: ENHRY, SYGVKD. This CDR3 contains 14 residues.

The chain combines TRBV6-2 or TRBV6-3 with TRBJ1-5, with a tentative D call TRBD1 (5 bases). The CDR3 covers 19 residues. The V end was cut by 0 bases, the J end by 4 bases, with 22 bases between. Germline V gene data show CDR1 as MNHEY and CDR2 as SVGEGT. CDR3 sequence reads: CASSYSVGRGRGKNQPQHF. In DNA, the CDR3 is TGTGCCAGCAGTTACTCGGTCGGGCGGGGACGGGGAAAGAATCAGCCCCAGCATTTT.